The 5 T cell receptor beta chains reported below all come from one sample, sequenced in a study of beta chain features in type 1 diabetes. Broader study findings: Moderately but significantly shorter TCRB CDR3s were found in Type 1 diabetes patients in all four CD4+ subsets.

Antigens for these TCRs are unknown. Expressed TCRB transcripts were sequenced because the isolated RNA had all been reverse transcribed beforehand. Sequenced by immunoSEQ multiplex PCR; TCRdb stores in-frame clones only, minus some. The data show 250,000 to 300,000 clones, around 15% seen once. Input material: naive CD4+ T cells from blood. These receptors came from a man aged 30 to 39 with type 1 diabetes.

This clone was observed at least ten times. The rearrangement joins TRBV28 to TRBJ2-6; D is uncertain. Germline loops: CDR1 MDHEN, CDR2 SYDVKM. V was clipped by 5 bases and J by 7 bases, with 6 bases between them. The CDR3 has 12 amino acids. CDR3 protein: CASSPLANVLTF. CDR3 coding DNA: TGTGCCAGCAGTCCTCTCGCCAACGTCCTGACTTTC.

The chain uses TRBV29-1 and TRBJ1-1, with 7 nucleotides matching TRBD1. The CDR3 consists of 14 residues. After removal of 7 bases from V and 0 bases from J, the junction contained 8 bases not matched to a gene. Germline-derived CDR1 and CDR2 are SQVTM and ANQGSEA. The DNA of the CDR3 is TGCAGCGCCAGGGACAGATATATGAACACTGAAGCTTTCTTT. Translating it yields CSARDRYMNTEAFF.

This rearrangement joins TRBV5-1 to TRBJ2-7; tentative D call: TRBD2 (6 bases). V was shortened by 0 bases and J by 9 bases, with 19 bases between the two germline ends. CDR1 is SGHRS, CDR2 YFSETQ, per germline. The CDR3 contains 15 residues. CDR3 bases: TGCGCCAGCAGCTTGGATAGCGGACCAGCTAGGGGGCAGTACTTC. It translates to CASSLDSGPARGQYF.

This clone was detected only a few times. This chain connects TRBV2 to TRBJ2-3, with TRBD1 matching over 7 bases. Germline CDR1 and CDR2: SNHLY and FYNNEI. Losses at the gene ends were 11 bases for V and 2 bases for J; bases not matched to a gene: 7. CDR3 length: 13 amino acids. The CDR3 DNA reads TGTGCCGCCGGGGACAGCCCCACAGATACGCAGTATTTT. Translated: CAAGDSPTDTQYF.

In this sample, this clone turned up a few times. V usage is TRBV4-2 and J usage is TRBJ1-5; D gene uncertain. The CDR3 extends over 14 amino acids. V lost 0 bases and J lost 7, with 10 bases in between. In germline, CDR1 is LGHNA, CDR2 YNFKEQ. CDR3 DNA sequence: TGTGCCAGCAGCCAAGATTCGGGGAACCAGCCCCAGCATTTT. Translating gives CASSQDSGNQPQHF.